The 20 T cell receptor beta chains reported below all come from one sample, sequenced in a study of regulatory T cells in long-lasting Graves disease. Arm-PCR with iRepertoire HTBI primers amplified the CDR3 regions for these TCR beta libraries. TCRdb re-called the multiplex PCR reads through MiXCR, storing one row per CDR3 protein. The sample lists about 290,000 distinct CDR3 sequences; 22% were seen once. Regarding time point: persistent/refractory GD, antithyroid drugs over 5 years with positive TRAb. Following extraction of RNA from PBMCs, that RNA was used to make the TCR library. The material sequenced was peripheral blood mononuclear cells (PBMCs), taken when the disease was refractory, from a patient treated with antithyroid drugs. Every receptor here comes from a female donor with Graves disease.

This clonotype was seen repeatedly, ten times or more. The chain couples TRBV6-2 or TRBV6-3 to TRBJ1-2, with no clear D. Germline V lookup: CDR1 MNHEY, CDR2 SVGEGT. V lost 2 bases to trimming and J lost 4 bases, with 14 bases between them. CDR3 length: 15 amino acids. The CDR3: CASSYASTDLYGYTF. CDR3 DNA: TGTGCCAGCAGTTACGCCTCGACCGACCTCTATGGCTACACCTTC.

This chain connects TRBV4-1 to TRBJ1-3, with 10 bases fitting TRBD1. CDR3 length: 19 residues. Germline V gene data show CDR1 as MGHRA and CDR2 as YSYEKL. Trimming cost V 4 bases and J 2 bases; bases outside gene matches: 14. The CDR3 sequence is CASSPDGTGASGTGNTIYF. The CDR3 DNA is TGCGCCAGCAGCCCGGACGGGACAGGGGCCTCGGGAACTGGAAACACCATATATTTT.

This clonotype occurred a few times. The genes are TRBV6-1 and TRBJ1-5; D unresolved. Germline CDR1 is MNHNS and CDR2 is SASEGT. CDR3 length: 15 amino acids. The V gene lost 2 bases and the J gene lost 2 bases, with 10 bases spanning the gap. The CDR3 sequence: CASSEMGQGNQPQHF. DNA for the CDR3: TGTGCCAGCAGTGAAATGGGCCAGGGCAATCAGCCCCAGCATTTT.

This clonotype has a count of ten or more. The V call is TRBV13, the J call TRBJ2-7, with a possible D match to TRBD2 (5 bases). Germline lookup yields CDR1 PRHDT and CDR2 FYEKMQ (reference sequence). The V and J ends lost 6 bases and 0 bases respectively, with 15 bases between them. CDR3 length: 15 residues. DNA of the CDR3: TGTGCCAGCAGTCGAGGGCCCGGTTTCTCCTACGAGCAGTACTTC. It codes for CASSRGPGFSYEQYF.

The chain links TRBV19 to TRBJ2-2; 10 bases are shared with TRBD2. CDR1 and CDR2 from the germline V gene are LNHDA and SQIVND (reference sequence). The CDR3 covers 17 residues. V was clipped by 2 bases and J by 0 bases; unmatched bases: 3. The CDR3 reads CASSISLAGANTGELFF. CDR3 nucleotide sequence: TGTGCCAGTAGTATATCCCTAGCGGGAGCGAACACCGGGGAGCTGTTTTTT.

This chain connects TRBV6-1 to TRBJ1-2; D gene uncertain. Germline V gene sequence: CDR1 MNHNS, CDR2 SASEGT. V was trimmed by 4 bases and J by 5 bases, leaving 17 bases between them. The CDR3 runs to 15 residues. CDR3 amino acids: CASSAAPAAGYGYTF. The CDR3 DNA sequence: TGTGCCAGCAGTGCTGCACCTGCTGCGGGGTATGGCTACACCTTC.

The J gene is TRBJ1-4, the V gene TRBV30, with D tentatively TRBD1 (5 bases). Trimming shortened V by 7 bases and J by 8 bases, and 14 bases separated the two germline ends. Germline values: CDR1 GTSNPN, CDR2 SVGIG (reference sequence). The CDR3 has 12 amino acids. CDR3 region: CASEGFREKLFF. The DNA of the CDR3 is TGTGCCTCTGAGGGGTTCCGGGAAAAACTGTTTTTT.

This clonotype was recorded at least ten times. This chain links TRBV6-2 or TRBV6-3 with TRBJ2-3; 11 bases map to TRBD2. The germline gives CDR1 MNHEY, CDR2 SVGEGT. V lost 4 bases and J lost 4; bases outside the gene matches: 10. This CDR3 has 17 residues. CDR3 sequence (DNA): TGTGCCAGCAGTTCGTCTAGCGGGAGGACCCCTCCAGATACGCAGTATTTT. Its translation is CASSSSSGRTPPDTQYF.

V usage is TRBV25-1 and J usage is TRBJ1-4; D possibly corresponds to TRBD1 (5 bases). Per the germline V gene, CDR1 is MGHDK and CDR2 is SYGVNS. CDR3 size: 16 residues. V dropped 3 bases and J dropped 5 bases, with 16 bases sitting between them. CDR3 sequence reads: CASSEGDSFWNEKLFF. The CDR3 DNA sequence: TGTGCCAGCAGTGAGGGAGACAGTTTTTGGAATGAAAAACTGTTTTTT.

This chain links TRBV15 with TRBJ1-4; D might be TRBD1 (5 bases). Germline V gene data show CDR1 as LNHNV and CDR2 as YYDKDF (reference sequence). V was shortened by 6 bases and J by 8 bases, with 22 bases between the two germline ends. This CDR3 comprises 16 residues. CDR3 nucleotide sequence: TGTGCCACCAGTCGCGGACGGGACGCCCAGAGGGAAAAACTGTTTTTT. Amino acid sequence: CATSRGRDAQREKLFF.

A remark on this clonotype: A much larger clone lies a single base off, so this may be a read error. The chain uses TRBV7-2 and TRBJ2-7, with 7 bases matching TRBD2. V lost 0 bases to trimming and J lost 3 bases; unmatched junction nucleotides: 2. Germline CDR1 SGHTA, CDR2 FQGNSA. The CDR3 is 14 residues long. The DNA of the CDR3 is TGTGCCAGCAGCTTAGCCAGCGGGGTCTACGAGCAGTACTTC. Residues: CASSLASGVYEQYF. Combining the CDR3 with reference TRBV7-2 and TRBJ2-7 gives the whole variable domain GAGVSQSPSNKVTEKGKDVELRCDPISGHTALYWYRQSLGQGLEFLIYFQGNSAPDKSGLPSDRFSAERTGGSVSTLTIQRTQQEDSAVYLCASSLASGVYEQYFGPGTRLTVT.

In the case of this clonotype: A single base separates this from a much larger clone, so it may be a read error. CDR3 sequence: CASIGGGQFF. CDR3 DNA: TGTGCCAGCATTGGTGGTGGGCAGTTCTTC. J is TRBJ2-1 and V is TRBV2; D ambiguous. The CDR3 runs 10 residues. CDR1 and CDR2 (germline): SNHLY, FYNNEI. V lost 7 bases and J lost 12, with 10 bases in between.

This clonotype was counted ten times or more. CDR3 sequence: CASSPVRGLSYEQYF. The CDR3 bases are TGTGCCAGCTCACCAGTCAGGGGGCTCTCCTACGAGCAGTACTTC. V gene TRBV18 combines with J gene TRBJ2-7; TRBD1 agrees at 8 bases. V was clipped by 2 bases and J by 0 bases; unmatched bases: 3. The CDR3 contains 15 residues. Germline V gives CDR1 KGHSH, CDR2 LQKENI.

The sample holds a few counts of this clonotype. This chain uses TRBV29-1 with TRBJ2-7; 8 bases align to TRBD1. The trim removed 5 bases at V and 1 base at J, leaving 4 bases unmatched. The length of the CDR3 is 13 residues. Germline CDR1 SQVTM, CDR2 ANQGSEA. The CDR3: CSVTGGRSYEQYF. CDR3 nucleotides: TGCAGCGTTACAGGGGGAAGGTCCTACGAGCAGTACTTC.

This clonotype has a count of ten or more. The J gene is TRBJ2-7, the V gene TRBV18, with D possibly TRBD2 on 6 matching bases. The CDR3 sequence is 14 residues long. The V end lost 4 bases, the J end lost 0 bases, and 10 bases lay between the germline ends. Germline V gene data show CDR1 as KGHSH and CDR2 as LQKENI. The CDR3 reads CASSRGASSYEQYF. As DNA, the CDR3 is TGTGCCAGCTCACGCGGGGCGAGCTCCTACGAGCAGTACTTC.

A word on this clonotype: A much larger clone lies one base from this, so it may be a read error. V and J are TRBV28 and TRBJ2-2, with a tentative D call TRBD1 (5 bases). Germline-derived CDR1 and CDR2 are MDHEN and SYDVKM. The CDR3 consists of 17 residues. The CDR3 loop reads CAGSLSRAAPNTGELFF. As DNA, the CDR3 is TGTGCCGGCAGTTTATCCAGGGCAGCTCCGAACACCGGGGAGCTGTTTTTT.

The V and J genes are TRBV15 and TRBJ2-2; D not certain. The V end lost 0 bases, the J end lost 8 bases, and 7 bases lay between the germline ends. This CDR3 has 13 residues. The germline V gene encodes CDR1 LNHNV and CDR2 YYDKDF (reference sequence). The CDR3 sequence: CATSRDSGGELFF. In nucleotides, the CDR3 is TGTGCCACCAGCAGAGATTCTGGGGGGGAGCTGTTTTTT.

V gene TRBV20-1 combines with J gene TRBJ2-1; 11 bases fit TRBD2. The CDR3 has 16 residues. V gave up 0 bases and J gave up 4 bases; unmatched junction bases: 5. Germline lookup yields CDR1 DFQATT and CDR2 SNEGSKA (reference sequence). CDR3 nucleotides: TGCAGTGCTAGAGAAGCTCGGACTAGCGGGTACAATGAGCAGTTCTTC. Its translation is CSAREARTSGYNEQFF.

The table lists this clonotype with many counts. This rearrangement joins TRBV7-9 to TRBJ2-5, with D perhaps TRBD1 (6 bases). The CDR3 spans 16 residues. V was cut by 3 bases and J by 0 bases, with 14 bases left in between. CDR1 is SEHNR, CDR2 FQNEAQ, per germline (reference sequence). This CDR3 reads CASSFPGAGYQETQYF. The CDR3 bases are TGTGCCAGCAGCTTTCCAGGGGCAGGGTACCAAGAGACCCAGTACTTC.

In its sample, this clonotype was seen many times. The chain is built from TRBV30 and TRBJ1-1; D gene uncertain. The CDR3 length is 13 residues. The germline gives CDR1 GTSNPN, CDR2 SVGIG (reference sequence). Trimming removed 4 bases from V and 7 bases from J, with 16 bases in between. This CDR3 is CAWTVPWTDEAFF. CDR3 sequence (DNA): TGTGCCTGGACGGTGCCCTGGACGGATGAAGCTTTCTTT.